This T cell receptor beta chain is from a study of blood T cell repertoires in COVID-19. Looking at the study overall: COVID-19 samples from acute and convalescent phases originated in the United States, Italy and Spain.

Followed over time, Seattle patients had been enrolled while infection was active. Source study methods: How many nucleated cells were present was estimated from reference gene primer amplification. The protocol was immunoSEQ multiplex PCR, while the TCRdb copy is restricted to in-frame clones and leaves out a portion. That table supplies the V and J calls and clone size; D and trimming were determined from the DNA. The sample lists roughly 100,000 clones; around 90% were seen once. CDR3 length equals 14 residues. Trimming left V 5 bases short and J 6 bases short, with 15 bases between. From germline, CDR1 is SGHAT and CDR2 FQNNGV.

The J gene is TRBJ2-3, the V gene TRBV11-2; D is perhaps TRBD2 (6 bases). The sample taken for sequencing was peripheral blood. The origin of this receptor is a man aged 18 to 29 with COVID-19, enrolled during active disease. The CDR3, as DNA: TGTGCCAGCAGCCCGCCCGGGAGTTTGGATACGCAGTATTTT. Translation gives CASSPPGSLDTQYF. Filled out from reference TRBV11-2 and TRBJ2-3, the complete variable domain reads EAGVAQSPRYKIIEKRQSVAFWCNPISGHATLYWYQQILGQGPKLLIQFQNNGVVDDSQLPKDRFSAERLKGVDSTLKIQPAKLEDSAVYLCASSPPGSLDTQYFGPGTRLTVL.